This is a list of T cell receptor beta chains from one sample in a study of Graves' ophthalmopathy and Graves' hyperthyroidism. Using its own MiXCR run on the multiplex PCR reads, TCRdb lists one record per CDR3 protein. The sample includes about 500,000 distinct CDR3 sequences, 39% of them seen just once. The specimen sequenced was peripheral blood or thyroid tissue (not recorded which). Receptors were obtained from an adult man with Graves' hyperthyroidism. CDR3s include the opening cysteine and the closing phenylalanine or tryptophan. Fields, in order: clone size, D gene, V gene, J gene, CDR3 protein, CDR3 DNA. D genes are given only for firm matches. Clone size, where shown, is once, few, many, or a class for clones that have expanded.

.	.	TRBV2	TRBJ2-7	CASRQWNEQYF	TGTGCCAGCCGACAATGGAACGAGCAGTACTTC
many	.	TRBV10-2	TRBJ2-7	CASQQSAYEQYF	TGCGCCAGCCAACAGTCCGCCTACGAGCAGTACTTC
few	.	TRBV28	TRBJ1-5	CASSLRSLGVGSNQPQHF	TGTGCCAGCAGTTTAAGGTCGCTAGGGGTCGGAAGCAATCAGCCCCAGCATTTT
many	.	TRBV18	TRBJ1-2	CASSPGKGDGYTF	TGTGCCAGCTCACCAGGGAAGGGCGATGGCTACACCTTC
.	.	TRBV28	TRBJ1-2	CASSLSAGDGYTF	TGTGCCAGCAGTTTATCAGCGGGGGATGGCTACACCTTC
many	.	TRBV5-1	TRBJ1-3	CASSLGQSGNTIYF	TGCGCCAGCAGCTTGGGGCAGTCGGGAAACACCATATATTTT
.	.	TRBV29-1	TRBJ1-1	CSSEYTEAFF	TGCAGCAGTGAGTACACTGAAGCTTTCTTT
.	TRBD1	TRBV29-1	TRBJ1-6	CSQGTGGRNSPLHF	TGCAGCCAAGGGACAGGGGGCCGCAATTCACCCCTCCACTTT
few	.	TRBV20-1	TRBJ2-3	CSARRTETDTQYF	TGCAGTGCTAGGAGGACGGAAACAGATACGCAGTATTTT
many	TRBD1	TRBV20-1	TRBJ1-6	CSVPGQGNNSPLHF	TGCAGTGTCCCGGGACAGGGAAATAATTCACCCCTCCACTTT
many	TRBD2	TRBV5-1	TRBJ2-2	CASSIGLAGRTGELFF	TGCGCCAGCAGCATAGGACTAGCGGGAAGGACCGGGGAGCTGTTTTTT
many	.	TRBV7-2	TRBJ2-7	CASSRQSGSEQYF	TGTGCCAGCAGCCGACAGTCCGGGTCCGAGCAGTACTTC
.	.	TRBV12-5	TRBJ2-6	CASEKTGTGANVLTF	TGTGCTAGTGAAAAAACAGGGACTGGGGCCAACGTCCTGACTTTC
.	.	TRBV7-2	TRBJ2-3	CASRSHREQSTDTQYF	TGTGCCAGCAGATCACACAGGGAACAGAGCACAGATACGCAGTATTTT
few	.	TRBV6-5	TRBJ2-7	CASRTGQGGEYYEQYF	TGTGCCAGCAGAACTGGCCAGGGGGGTGAGTACTACGAGCAGTACTTC
.	TRBD2	TRBV7-9	TRBJ2-7	CASSSTTGLAGDGYEQYF	TGTGCCAGCAGCTCGACTACGGGACTAGCGGGAGATGGCTACGAGCAGTACTTC
.	.	TRBV9	TRBJ1-3	CASSVAGTSGNTIYF	TGTGCCAGCAGCGTAGCCGGGACCTCTGGAAACACCATATATTTT
once	.	TRBV29-1	TRBJ2-1	CSVDLGIDEQFF	TGCAGCGTTGACCTCGGGATCGATGAGCAGTTCTTC
.	.	TRBV7-9	TRBJ2-7	CASSLRSGNEQYF	TGTGCCAGCAGCCTAAGATCAGGGAACGAGCAGTACTTC
.	TRBD1	TRBV29-1	TRBJ1-2	CSVEVRGTGGSYGYTF	TGCAGCGTTGAAGTAAGAGGGACAGGGGGGTCATATGGCTACACCTTC
.	.	TRBV11-2	TRBJ2-5	CASSPRRGGSETQYF	TGTGCCAGCAGCCCCCGACGGGGCGGTTCAGAGACCCAGTACTTC
many	.	TRBV5-8	TRBJ2-7	CASSLGGELSEQYF	TGTGCCAGCAGCTTGGGAGGGGAGCTGTCCGAGCAGTACTTC
many	.	TRBV29-1	TRBJ2-7	CSVEPAGSSYEQYF	TGCAGCGTTGAACCTGCAGGGAGCTCCTACGAGCAGTACTTC
few	.	TRBV2	TRBJ2-3	CASNSGRRTDTQYF	TGTGCCAGCAATAGCGGAAGGAGGACAGATACGCAGTATTTT
many	TRBD1	TRBV20-1	TRBJ1-2	CSAPPGQANYGYTF	TGCAGTGCTCCCCCGGGACAGGCGAACTATGGCTACACCTTC
few	TRBD2	TRBV7-3	TRBJ2-2	CASGASGRAAGELFF	TGTGCCAGCGGTGCTAGCGGGAGGGCCGCCGGGGAGCTGTTTTTT
many	TRBD2	TRBV7-6	TRBJ2-5	CASSAGLGAETQYF	TGTGCCAGCAGCGCGGGACTAGGGGCCGAGACCCAGTACTTC
few	.	TRBV29-1	TRBJ2-2	CSVDPQGTAGELFF	TGCAGCGTCGACCCGCAGGGGACGGCCGGGGAGCTGTTTTTT
.	TRBD1	TRBV24-1	TRBJ2-3	CATSEYRGADTQYF	TGTGCCACCAGTGAGTACAGGGGAGCAGATACGCAGTATTTT
many	.	TRBV27	TRBJ1-2	CASSLFPDDYGYTF	TGTGCCAGCAGTTTATTTCCAGACGACTATGGCTACACCTTC
.	TRBD2	TRBV20-1	TRBJ2-7	CSAGERLAGSSYEQYF	TGCAGTGCTGGGGAAAGACTAGCGGGGAGCTCCTACGAGCAGTACTTC
.	.	TRBV9	TRBJ2-1	CASSGGGANEQFF	TGTGCCAGCAGCGGCGGCGGAGCTAATGAGCAGTTCTTC
.	.	TRBV7-6	TRBJ2-1	CASSLVSGSSYNEQFF	TGTGCCAGCAGCTTAGTTAGCGGTAGCTCCTACAATGAGCAGTTCTTC